Listed here are 30 T cell receptor beta chains from one sample, sequenced in a study of OX40 agonist ivuxolimab in advanced cancers. Using immunoSEQ multiplex PCR, the repertoire was profiled, and TCRdb retains in-frame clones only, with some absent. The sample includes 66,000 or so clones, 85% seen only once; the top ten take 4%. Sample: CD4+ or CD8+ T cells sorted from blood, taken in a trial of the OX40 agonist ivuxolimab. Every receptor here comes from an adult with an advanced solid tumor such as melanoma, head and neck, liver or kidney cancer.

The DNA for the CDR3 is TGTGCCAGCAGTTCCGGGACAGCAAAGGGGTGGACGCAGTATTTT. Translated: CASSSGTAKGWTQYF. The chain recombines TRBV28 with TRBJ2-3; 7 bases are a match to TRBD1. The CDR3 runs to 15 residues. Trimming removed 4 bases from V and 9 bases from J; junction bases left unmatched: 13. CDR1 and CDR2 (germline): MDHEN, SYDVKM.

This sequence joins TRBV4-3 and TRBJ1-5; D is perhaps TRBD1 (5 bases). Germline lookup yields CDR1 LGHNA and CDR2 YSLEER. Trimming took 1 base from V and 7 from J, leaving 14 bases between them. The CDR3 has 15 amino acids. CDR3 coding DNA: TGCGCCAGCAGCCAAGCCACGGGTGACAGCCAGCCCCAGCATTTT. This codes for CASSQATGDSQPQHF.

The chain is built from TRBV5-4 and TRBJ1-6, with 8 bases fitting TRBD1. This CDR3 is built from 15 residues. V lost 5 bases to trimming and J lost 7 bases; unmatched junction nucleotides: 8. The V gene's germline CDR1 is SGHNT and CDR2 YYREEE (reference sequence). The CDR3 DNA is TGTGCCAGCAGTCAGACAGGGGCTCTAAATTCACCCCTCCACTTT. Its translation: CASSQTGALNSPLHF.

This chain uses TRBV5-5 with TRBJ2-7, with 10 bases matching TRBD2. V lost 4 bases to trimming and J lost 2 bases; unmatched junction nucleotides: 3. In germline, CDR1 is SGHKS, CDR2 YYEKEE (reference sequence). This CDR3 is 14 amino acids long. DNA for the CDR3: TGTGCCAGCAGCCAGAGCGGGGGGGCCTACGAGCAGTACTTC. Translating gives CASSQSGGAYEQYF.

J is TRBJ2-5 and V is TRBV9; D not resolved. Germline CDR1 SGDLS, CDR2 YYNGEE. The CDR3 totals 14 residues. V was shortened by 2 bases and J by 5 bases, with 13 bases between the two germline ends. CDR3 sequence: CASSVAQVGETQYF. CDR3 in DNA: TGTGCCAGCAGCGTGGCTCAGGTCGGTGAGACCCAGTACTTC.

The chain employs TRBV5-1 and TRBJ2-5; TRBD1 agrees at 8 bases. This CDR3 comprises 15 residues. Germline lookup yields CDR1 SGHRS and CDR2 YFSETQ. J gave up 1 base and V 0 bases, and 2 bases lay outside the gene matches. The CDR3 here is CASSLGQGPQETQYF. CDR3 sequence (DNA): TGCGCCAGCAGCTTGGGACAGGGGCCCCAAGAGACCCAGTACTTC.

The chain links TRBV5-1 to TRBJ2-2, with a tentative D call TRBD2 (6 bases). Germline V gene sequence: CDR1 SGHRS, CDR2 YFSETQ. V was pared by 0 bases and J by 4 bases, with 10 bases between. The CDR3 extends over 15 amino acids. CDR3 nucleotides: TGCGCCAGCAGCTTGGGGAGGGAGCGCACCGGGGAGCTGTTTTTT. It encodes CASSLGRERTGELFF.

This sequence joins TRBV7-8 and TRBJ1-1; TRBD1 aligns across 12 bases. The CDR3 runs 17 residues. Trimming cost V 3 bases and J 5 bases; bases outside gene matches: 10. Germline V gives CDR1 SGHVS, CDR2 FQNEAQ. CDR3 bases: TGTGCCAGCAGCTTTATCGGGACAGGGGGCGGTCGTACTGAAGCTTTCTTT. Translation gives CASSFIGTGGGRTEAFF.

The chain is built from TRBV18 and TRBJ2-7; D is uncertain. CDR1 and CDR2 from the germline V gene are KGHSH and LQKENI. V lost 3 bases, J lost 4 bases, and 13 bases lay in between. This CDR3 is built from 14 residues. The CDR3 is CASSPGWGEYEQYF. The CDR3 coding sequence is TGTGCCAGCTCACCTGGTTGGGGTGAGTACGAGCAGTACTTC. Complete variable domain (other parts from reference TRBV18 and TRBJ2-7): NAGVMQNPRHLVRRRGQEARLRCSPMKGHSHVYWYRQLPEEGLKFMVYLQKENIIDESGMPKERFSAEFPKEGPSILRIQQVVRGDSAAYFCASSPGWGEYEQYFGPGTRLTVT.

J is TRBJ1-1 and V is TRBV27; 7 positions match TRBD1. Germline V gene data show CDR1 as MNHEY and CDR2 as SMNVEV (reference sequence). V shed 5 bases and J 10 bases; nucleotides not matched to a gene: 10. The CDR3 totals 13 residues. In DNA, the CDR3 is TGTGCCAGCAGTCCGACGCTACAGGGGCGAGCTTTCTTT. Translated, it gives CASSPTLQGRAFF.

This chain uses TRBV5-4 with TRBJ2-2; TRBD2 matches 10 bases. The ends lost 3 bases at V and 6 bases at J; junction bases unmatched: 8. This CDR3 is built from 16 residues. CDR1 and CDR2 (germline): SGHNT, YYREEE (reference sequence). In DNA, the CDR3 is TGTGCCAGCAGCTCCTGGCTAGCGGGAGAGGCCGGGGAGCTGTTTTTT. Translation: CASSSWLAGEAGELFF.

The genes are TRBV5-1 and TRBJ2-1; D is ambiguous. Germline CDR1 is SGHRS and CDR2 is YFSETQ. The CDR3 is 13 residues long. V was cut by 0 bases and J by 9 bases, with 10 bases left in between. DNA for the CDR3: TGCGCCAGCAGCTTGGAGTTCTTGGGTGAGCAGTTCTTC. Its translation is CASSLEFLGEQFF.

V and J are TRBV11-2 and TRBJ2-7; no clear D gene. CDR1 is SGHAT and CDR2 is FQNNGV in the germline V gene. CDR3 length equals 14 residues. V dropped 5 bases and J dropped 3 bases, with 14 bases sitting between them. The CDR3 coding sequence is TGTGCCAGCAGCCCAGACCCTGCCCGCTACGAGCAGTACTTC. This translates into CASSPDPARYEQYF.

J is TRBJ2-2 and V is TRBV19; 10 nucleotides agree with TRBD1. This CDR3 contains 17 residues. J lost 5 bases, V lost 2 bases, and 8 bases had no gene match. Germline lookup yields CDR1 LNHDA and CDR2 SQIVND (reference sequence). The CDR3 sequence: CASSIRPGQGRTGELFF. The CDR3 nucleotides read TGTGCCAGTAGTATACGCCCGGGACAGGGGAGGACCGGGGAGCTGTTTTTT.

The rearrangement links TRBV6-1 to TRBJ1-3, with unresolved D. The ends were cut back, 3 bases at V and 8 bases at J, with 11 bases in the middle. Germline V gene lookup returns CDR1 MNHNS and CDR2 SASEGT. This CDR3 region has 13 residues. CDR3 bases: TGTGCCAGCAGTGAGGGGATCAGGTACACCATATATTTT. It specifies CASSEGIRYTIYF.

The chain combines TRBV6-4 with TRBJ2-2; D may be TRBD1 or TRBD2 (6 bases each). V was cut by 7 bases and J by 4 bases, with 13 bases left in between. CDR1 is MRHNA, CDR2 SNTAGT, per germline. The CDR3 totals 14 residues. This CDR3 is CASTARGGTGELFF. The CDR3 nucleotides read TGTGCCAGCACAGCCAGGGGAGGCACCGGGGAGCTGTTTTTT.

The chain employs TRBV5-1 and TRBJ2-3; possible D gene TRBD2, 6 bases. This CDR3 comprises 14 residues. The germline V gene has CDR1 SGHRS and CDR2 YFSETQ. V lost 3 bases to trimming and J lost 2 bases, with 10 bases between them. CDR3 bases: TGCGCCAGCAGCTCGGGACTCGACACAGATACGCAGTATTTT. This encodes CASSSGLDTDTQYF.

CDR3 sequence reads: CASSPPTDTQYF. The CDR3 bases are TGTGCCAGCAGCCCGCCCACAGATACGCAGTATTTT. The rearrangement uses TRBV9 and TRBJ2-3; no clear D. V dropped 4 bases and J dropped 2 bases, with 5 bases sitting between them. Germline CDR1 SGDLS, CDR2 YYNGEE. This CDR3 has 12 residues. The full variable domain, its missing parts supplied by reference TRBV9 and TRBJ2-3, is DSGVTQTPKHLITATGQRVTLRCSPRSGDLSVYWYQQSLDQGLQFLIQYYNGEERAKGNILERFSAQQFPDLHSELNLSSLELGDSALYFCASSPPTDTQYFGPGTRLTVL.

V gene TRBV7-8 combines with J gene TRBJ1-6, with a weak D call TRBD1 (6 bases). V was trimmed by 0 bases and J by 6 bases, leaving 15 bases between them. Looked up from germline, CDR1 is SGHVS and CDR2 is FQNEAQ. This CDR3 comprises 17 residues. The CDR3 coding sequence is TGTGCCAGCAGCTTAGCGAGGGGGACCCTCCTTAATTCACCCCTCCACTTT. It specifies CASSLARGTLLNSPLHF.

This chain connects TRBV27 to TRBJ2-1; D gene unclear. Germline CDR1 and CDR2: MNHEY and SMNVEV (reference sequence). Trimming pared 5 bases from V and 4 bases from J, leaving 9 bases between. CDR3 length: 13 residues. The CDR3 nucleotides are TGTGCCAGCAGTCCTTCAGAATACAATGAGCAGTTCTTC. This sequence encodes CASSPSEYNEQFF.

The J gene is TRBJ1-2, the V gene TRBV5-1; 7 bases are shared with TRBD1. Trimming took 4 bases from V and 3 from J; bases not matched to a gene: 3. The CDR3 has 13 amino acids. The germline gives CDR1 SGHRS, CDR2 YFSETQ. For the CDR3, the DNA is TGCGCCAGCAGCCCCGGACAGGACTATGGCTACACCTTC. Protein sequence: CASSPGQDYGYTF. Complete variable domain (other parts from reference TRBV5-1 and TRBJ1-2): KAGVTQTPRYLIKTRGQQVTLSCSPISGHRSVSWYQQTPGQGLQFLFEYFSETQRNKGNFPGRFSGRQFSNSRSEMNVSTLELGDSALYLCASSPGQDYGYTFGSGTRLTVV.

V gene TRBV2 combines with J gene TRBJ1-1; D call uncertain. Germline lookup yields CDR1 SNHLY and CDR2 FYNNEI. Trimming cost V 11 bases and J 11 bases, with 12 bases left between them. The CDR3 covers 9 residues. The CDR3 loop is CAGRNWAFF. CDR3 in DNA: TGTGCCGGAAGAAACTGGGCTTTCTTT.

This clone was counted only a few times. The J gene is TRBJ2-2, the V gene TRBV5-1; tentative D call: TRBD2 (5 bases). Germline values: CDR1 SGHRS, CDR2 YFSETQ. Between the trimmed V and J ends, which lost 0 bases and 7 bases, there was a span of 13 bases. The CDR3 runs 15 residues. Here the CDR3 DNA reads TGCGCCAGCAGCTTGGCACTAAAAGGAGGCGGGGAGCTGTTTTTT. Protein product: CASSLALKGGGELFF. Full variable domain (remainder filled in from reference TRBV5-1 and TRBJ2-2): KAGVTQTPRYLIKTRGQQVTLSCSPISGHRSVSWYQQTPGQGLQFLFEYFSETQRNKGNFPGRFSGRQFSNSRSEMNVSTLELGDSALYLCASSLALKGGGELFFGEGSRLTVL.

Here the CDR3 DNA reads TGCGCCAGCAGTGAGAGGACAGGGGCTCGAGCTGCTTACAATGAGCAGTTCTTC. Its translation is CASSERTGARAAYNEQFF. The J gene is TRBJ2-1, the V gene TRBV10-1, with 9 bases matching TRBD1. V lost 2 bases and J lost 4; bases outside the gene matches: 12. This CDR3 comprises 18 residues. Germline CDR1 is WNHNN and CDR2 is SYGVQD (reference sequence).

This chain joins TRBV5-6 and TRBJ1-1; TRBD1 matches 9 bases. Trimming removed 6 bases from V and 5 bases from J; junction bases left unmatched: 11. The CDR3 has 15 residues. Per the germline V gene, CDR1 is SGHDT and CDR2 is YYEEEE. The CDR3 bases are TGTGCCAGCAACAACCTGAAGACAGGGGGGACTGAAGCTTTCTTT. Translating it yields CASNNLKTGGTEAFF.

The gene calls are TRBV7-2 and TRBJ1-5, with no clear D. CDR1 is SGHTA, CDR2 FQGNSA, per germline. V lost 3 bases to trimming and J lost 3 bases, with 9 bases between them. This CDR3 comprises 14 residues. The DNA for the CDR3 is TGTGCCAGCAGCTTGGGCAGGTTCAATCAGCCCCAGCATTTT. This codes for CASSLGRFNQPQHF. The whole variable domain, remainder taken from reference TRBV7-2 and TRBJ1-5, is GAGVSQSPSNKVTEKGKDVELRCDPISGHTALYWYRQSLGQGLEFLIYFQGNSAPDKSGLPSDRFSAERTGGSVSTLTIQRTQQEDSAVYLCASSLGRFNQPQHFGDGTRLSIL.

V is TRBV27 and J is TRBJ1-4; D might be TRBD1 (5 bases). V was pared by 6 bases and J by 0 bases, with 14 bases between. CDR3 size: 16 residues. The germline gives CDR1 MNHEY, CDR2 SMNVEV (reference sequence). DNA of the CDR3: TGTGCCAGCAGCATGAGGGGAGTTGCAACTAATGAAAAACTGTTTTTT. Protein sequence: CASSMRGVATNEKLFF.

This rearrangement joins TRBV6-6 to TRBJ1-4, with 8 bases aligning to TRBD1. After removal of 0 bases from V and 8 bases from J, the junction contained 5 bases not matched to a gene. CDR1 is MNHNY and CDR2 is SVGAGI in the germline V gene (reference sequence). The CDR3 totals 15 residues. The CDR3 loop reads CASSYSDRVGEKLFF. The CDR3 coding sequence is TGTGCCAGCAGTTACTCGGACAGGGTGGGAGAAAAACTGTTTTTT.

This chain uses TRBV2 with TRBJ1-1, with D maybe TRBD1 (6 bases). V was clipped by 5 bases and J by 5 bases, with 12 bases between them. The CDR3 runs 13 residues. Germline V gene lookup returns CDR1 SNHLY and CDR2 FYNNEI. CDR3 in DNA: TGTGCCAGCAGTTCTACAGGGAAAACTGAAGCTTTCTTT. Translating it yields CASSSTGKTEAFF.

This clone showed up just a few times. The rearrangement uses TRBV27 and TRBJ2-2, with a weak D call TRBD1 (5 bases). V was pared by 2 bases and J by 3 bases, with 13 bases between. The CDR3 runs 16 residues. From germline, CDR1 is MNHEY and CDR2 SMNVEV (reference sequence). Here the CDR3 reads CASSLSTGPHTGELFF. The DNA for the CDR3 is TGTGCCAGCAGTTTAAGCACAGGTCCTCACACCGGGGAGCTGTTTTTT.